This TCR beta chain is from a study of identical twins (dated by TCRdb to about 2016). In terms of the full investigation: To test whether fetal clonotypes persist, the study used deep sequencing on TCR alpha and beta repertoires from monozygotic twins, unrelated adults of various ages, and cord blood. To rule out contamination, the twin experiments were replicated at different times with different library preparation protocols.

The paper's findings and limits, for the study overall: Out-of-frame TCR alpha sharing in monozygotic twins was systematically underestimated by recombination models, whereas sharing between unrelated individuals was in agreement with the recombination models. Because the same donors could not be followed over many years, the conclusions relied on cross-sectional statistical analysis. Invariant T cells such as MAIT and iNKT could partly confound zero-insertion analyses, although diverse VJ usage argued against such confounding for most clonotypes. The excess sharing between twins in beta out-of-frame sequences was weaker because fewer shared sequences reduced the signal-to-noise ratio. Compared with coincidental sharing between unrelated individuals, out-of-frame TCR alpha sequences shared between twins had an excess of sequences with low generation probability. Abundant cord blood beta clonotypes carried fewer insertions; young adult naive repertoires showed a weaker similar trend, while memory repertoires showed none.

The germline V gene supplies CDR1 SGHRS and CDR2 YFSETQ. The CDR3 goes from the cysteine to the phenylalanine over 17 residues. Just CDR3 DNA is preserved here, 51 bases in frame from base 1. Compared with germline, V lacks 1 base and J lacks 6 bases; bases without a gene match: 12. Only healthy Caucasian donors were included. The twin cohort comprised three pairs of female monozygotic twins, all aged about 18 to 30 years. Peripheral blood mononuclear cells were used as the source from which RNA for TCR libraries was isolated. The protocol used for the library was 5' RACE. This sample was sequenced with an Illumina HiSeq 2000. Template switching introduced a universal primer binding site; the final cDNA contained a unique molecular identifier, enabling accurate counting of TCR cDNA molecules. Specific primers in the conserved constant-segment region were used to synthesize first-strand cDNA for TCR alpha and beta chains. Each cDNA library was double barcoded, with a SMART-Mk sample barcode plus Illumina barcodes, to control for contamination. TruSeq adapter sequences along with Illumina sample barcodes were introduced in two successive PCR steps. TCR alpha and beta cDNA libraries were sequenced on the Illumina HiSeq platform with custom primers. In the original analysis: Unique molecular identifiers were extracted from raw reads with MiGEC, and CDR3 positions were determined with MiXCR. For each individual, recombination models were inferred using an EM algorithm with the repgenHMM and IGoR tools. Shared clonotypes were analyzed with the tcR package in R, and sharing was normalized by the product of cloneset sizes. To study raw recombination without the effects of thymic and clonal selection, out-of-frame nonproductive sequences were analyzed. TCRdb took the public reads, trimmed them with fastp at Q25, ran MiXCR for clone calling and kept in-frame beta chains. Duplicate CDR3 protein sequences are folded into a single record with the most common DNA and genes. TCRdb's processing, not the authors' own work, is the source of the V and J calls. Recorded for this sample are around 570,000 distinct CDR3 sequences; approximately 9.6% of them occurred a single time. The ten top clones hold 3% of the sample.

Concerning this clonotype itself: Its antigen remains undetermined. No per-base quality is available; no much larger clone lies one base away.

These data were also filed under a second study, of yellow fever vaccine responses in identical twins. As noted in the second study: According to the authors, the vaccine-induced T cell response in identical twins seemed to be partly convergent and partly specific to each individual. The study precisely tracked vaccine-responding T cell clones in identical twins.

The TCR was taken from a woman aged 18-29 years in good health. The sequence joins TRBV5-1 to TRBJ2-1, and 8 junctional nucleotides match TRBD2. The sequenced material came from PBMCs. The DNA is TGCGCCAGCAGCTTGCGAGGGGGGACTAGAGAGGGCAATGAGCAGTTCTTC. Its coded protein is CASSLRGGTREGNEQFF.